These 20 T cell receptor beta chains came from one sample sequenced in a study of blood T cells in healthy people across ages. Sample-barcoded 5' priming and a J-beta primer mix drove a second PCR of roughly 7 to 11 cycles. MiXCR, run by TCRdb on the 5' RACE reads, gives a single entry per CDR3 protein. The table lists fewer than 800,000 distinct CDR3 sequences, around 20% of them singletons. Sequenced sample: blood. The source of these receptors is a man in his 70s in good health.

About this clonotype: At one end, the junction sequence differs from germline, possibly due to a read error. The chain couples TRBV14 to TRBJ1-4; D is unresolved. Germline V gene data show CDR1 as SGHDN and CDR2 as FVKESK. The CDR3 length is 13 residues. Here the CDR3 reads CASSQDLFGKPFF. CDR3 nucleotide sequence: TGTGCCAGCAGCCAAGATTTGTTCGGAAAACCGTTTTTT.

This clonotype was recorded a few times. This CDR3 is CASSFGGGYNEQFF. CDR3 DNA sequence: TGTGCCAGCAGCTTCGGCGGGGGTTACAATGAGCAGTTCTTC. V usage is TRBV7-8 and J usage is TRBJ2-1, with TRBD2 matching 7 bases. CDR1 and CDR2 from the germline V gene are SGHVS and FQNEAQ. The CDR3 sequence is 14 residues long. The ends lost 3 bases at V and 4 bases at J; junction bases unmatched: 3.

This clonotype was detected a few times. The chain joins TRBV12-3 or TRBV12-4 to TRBJ1-4, with D uncertain. This CDR3 has 13 residues. V was pared by 6 bases and J by 3 bases, with 8 bases between. CDR3 nucleotides: TGTGCCAGCAGCATCGGGGCTAATGAAAAACTGTTTTTT. This codes for CASSIGANEKLFF.

The chain has TRBV7-9 and TRBJ2-1; D is possibly TRBD2 (5 bases). This CDR3 comprises 14 residues. Deletions cut 5 bases from V and 4 bases from J, with 12 bases between. Germline V CDR1 and CDR2: SEHNR, FQNEAQ (reference sequence). This CDR3 reads CASSEAAVYNEQFF. The CDR3 DNA sequence: TGTGCCAGCAGCGAAGCGGCAGTTTACAATGAGCAGTTCTTC.

The sample holds a few counts of this clonotype. The chain is built from TRBV6-1 and TRBJ2-3, with D unclear. With 7 bases removed from V and 0 bases from J, the gap between germline ends came to 8 bases. CDR1 is MNHNS and CDR2 is SASEGT in the germline V gene. The length of the CDR3 is 13 residues. The DNA for the CDR3 is TGTGCCAGCATCCGAGACAGCACAGATACGCAGTATTTT. Residues: CASIRDSTDTQYF.

Remarks on this clonotype: A single base separates this from a much larger clone, so it may be a read error. J is TRBJ1-2 and V is TRBV7-2; 8 bases fit TRBD1. The CDR3 runs 15 residues. CDR1 is SGHTA and CDR2 is FQGNSA in the germline V gene. Trimming cost V 5 bases and J 4 bases; bases outside gene matches: 9. The CDR3 coding sequence is TGTACCAGCAGCCCTTTTACAGGGGGGGGCTATGGCTACACCTTC. Amino acids: CTSSPFTGGGYGYTF.

The V call is TRBV7-2, the J call TRBJ1-1; 9 bases match TRBD1. Trimming removed 6 bases from V and 5 bases from J; junction bases left unmatched: 4. Per germline, CDR1 SGHTA and CDR2 FQGNSA. This CDR3 comprises 13 residues. The CDR3 region has the DNA TGTGCCAGCAGAGTACAGGGGGCGACTGAAGCTTTCTTT. This translates into CASRVQGATEAFF. The full variable domain, completed using reference TRBV7-2 and TRBJ1-1, is GAGVSQSPSNKVTEKGKDVELRCDPISGHTALYWYRQSLGQGLEFLIYFQGNSAPDKSGLPSDRFSAERTGGSVSTLTIQRTQQEDSAVYLCASRVQGATEAFFGQGTRLTVV.

The chain recombines TRBV6-5 with TRBJ2-5, with TRBD2 identical over 11 bases. The J call may be incorrect, as the DNA end agrees better with TRBJ2-7. CDR3 size: 17 residues. Germline values: CDR1 MNHEY, CDR2 SVGAGI. The chain's CDR3 is CASSWGTSGASSYEQYF. Written as DNA, the CDR3 is TGTGCCAGCAGTTGGGGGACTAGCGGAGCCAGCTCCTACGAGCAGTACTTC.

This clonotype has a handful of counts. The chain joins TRBV12-3 or TRBV12-4 to TRBJ2-6; possibly TRBD2 for D (6 bases). The CDR3 is made up of 19 amino acids. The V end lost 6 bases, the J end lost 1 base, and 22 bases lay between the germline ends. The CDR3 DNA sequence: TGTGCCAGCAGCCTCTATCTCTCGGGGGTTGATTCTGGGGCCAACGTCCTGACTTTC. Its translation is CASSLYLSGVDSGANVLTF.

The CDR3 reads CASSLVSPWADTQYF. CDR3 sequence (DNA): TGTGCCAGCAGCTTAGTATCGCCCTGGGCAGATACGCAGTATTTT. This rearrangement joins TRBV7-8 to TRBJ2-3; the D is unclear. Germline CDR1 SGHVS, CDR2 FQNEAQ. CDR3 size: 15 residues. With 1 base removed from V and 4 bases from J, the gap between germline ends came to 12 bases.

V is TRBV6-1 and J is TRBJ2-5, with D possibly being TRBD1 (6 bases). Matching the DNA end better, TRBJ2-7 makes the J call doubtful. From germline, CDR1 is MNHNS and CDR2 SASEGT. This CDR3 region has 14 residues. The CDR3 nucleotides read TGTGCCAGCATTCAAGGGGGACCCAACTACGAGCAGTACTTC. Protein: CASIQGGPNYEQYF.

The chain carries TRBV10-3 and TRBJ2-7, with TRBD2 as a possible D gene (6 bases). The CDR3 runs to 13 residues. V lost 8 bases, J lost 0 bases, and 11 bases lay in between. CDR1 ENHRY and CDR2 SYGVKD come from the germline V gene. The CDR3 here is CAIGGTPSYEQYF. The CDR3 region has the DNA TGTGCCATCGGAGGGACTCCCTCCTACGAGCAGTACTTC.

This clonotype was seen more than once but under ten times. The gene calls are TRBV28 and TRBJ2-5; TRBD1 aligns across 7 bases. Matching the DNA end better, TRBJ2-7 makes the J call doubtful. This CDR3 is built from 16 residues. Germline assignment: CDR1 MDHEN and CDR2 SYDVKM. The CDR3 is CASSLLGGRPSNEQYF. CDR3 DNA: TGTGCCAGCAGTTTATTAGGGGGCAGACCCTCAAACGAGCAGTACTTC.

As for this clonotype: One end of the junction fails to match germline, which may point to a read error. This chain connects TRBV24-1 to TRBJ2-5, with a possible D match to TRBD2 (5 bases). The CDR3 is 15 amino acids. The V gene's germline CDR1 is KGHDR and CDR2 SFDVKD. As DNA, the CDR3 is TGTGCCACCAGTGATTTGCAAACGGGGATGGAGACCCGGTACTTC. Translation: CATSDLQTGMETRYF.

This rearrangement joins TRBV4-1 to TRBJ1-2; weak D call: TRBD1 (5 bases). V was clipped by 0 bases and J by 7 bases, with 15 bases between them. The length of the CDR3 is 15 residues. Germline V lookup: CDR1 MGHRA, CDR2 YSYEKL. The CDR3 here is CASSQDEGPLFGYTF. The CDR3 bases are TGCGCCAGCAGCCAAGATGAGGGACCACTATTTGGCTACACCTTC.

In its sample, this clonotype was seen a few times. The chain joins TRBV6-5 to TRBJ2-5; 7 nucleotides line up with TRBD1. This CDR3 spans 14 amino acids. J gave up 1 base and V 7 bases, and 6 bases lay outside the gene matches. Germline lookup yields CDR1 MNHEY and CDR2 SVGAGI. In nucleotides, the CDR3 is TGTGCCAGCAATCGACAGGGTGGCCAAGAGACCCAGTACTTC. Translated: CASNRQGGQETQYF.

This clonotype was picked up a small number of times. The chain couples TRBV6-6 to TRBJ1-4, with 9 positions matching TRBD1. The CDR3 runs 15 residues. The V segment lost 8 bases and the J segment 5 bases; nucleotides outside the gene matches: 9. Per germline, CDR1 MNHNY and CDR2 SVGAGI (reference sequence). DNA of the CDR3: TGTGCCAGCTCCCATTCGACAGGGGGGAATGAAAAACTGTTTTTT. Translated, it gives CASSHSTGGNEKLFF.

This clonotype showed up many times. The chain uses TRBV7-2 and TRBJ2-1, with D unclear. Per the germline V gene, CDR1 is SGHTA and CDR2 is FQGNSA. CDR3 length: 12 residues. Trimming removed 5 bases from V and 3 bases from J, with 5 bases in between. The CDR3 is CASSHNYNEQFF. The CDR3 DNA sequence: TGTGCCAGCAGCCACAACTACAATGAGCAGTTCTTC.

This clonotype was detected only a few times. The gene calls are TRBV3-1 and TRBJ2-3; D perhaps matches TRBD2 (6 bases). The germline CDR1 and CDR2 sequences are LGHDT and YNNKEL (reference sequence). V dropped 3 bases and J dropped 0 bases, with 16 bases sitting between them. The CDR3 is made up of 17 amino acids. The chain's CDR3 is CASSQGGVGKSTDTQYF. In DNA, the CDR3 is TGTGCCAGCAGCCAGGGCGGGGTTGGGAAGAGCACAGATACGCAGTATTTT.

This clonotype was observed a few times. J is TRBJ2-7 and V is TRBV3-1, with 9 bases identical to TRBD2. V gave up 3 bases and J gave up 2 bases; unmatched junction bases: 17. Germline V gene sequence: CDR1 LGHDT, CDR2 YNNKEL (reference sequence). The CDR3 totals 19 residues. CDR3 nucleotide sequence: TGTGCCAGCAGCCACGCTGGTGGGGTCGGGACTAGCATCCCCTACGAGCAGTACTTC. It encodes CASSHAGGVGTSIPYEQYF.